This entry lists 7 T cell receptor beta chains sequenced from one sample in a study of T-cell memory formation after mild COVID-19. MiXCR was run by TCRdb on the 5' RACE reads, yielding one entry per CDR3 protein. The sample consists of about 350,000 distinct CDR3 sequences, 20% to 25% of them appearing once. The sample consisted of PBMCs or a T cell subset sorted from them (not recorded which). All receptors come from a man aged 18 to 30 who had mild COVID-19 (a few samples of this study predate the infection). Cell type and time point are not known.

This clonotype appeared a few times. This chain connects TRBV28 to TRBJ2-2; no definite D call. CDR1 MDHEN and CDR2 SYDVKM come from the germline V gene. V gave up 6 bases and J gave up 7 bases, with 12 bases separating them. This CDR3 contains 13 residues. The DNA of the CDR3 is TGTGCCAGCAGGGCTGGTGTTGGCGGGGAGCTGTTTTTT. This codes for CASRAGVGGELFF.

The table lists this clonotype with a few counts. The rearrangement joins TRBV28 to TRBJ2-3; 8 bases fit TRBD1. Germline V gene sequence: CDR1 MDHEN, CDR2 SYDVKM. The CDR3 has 16 amino acids. With 5 bases clipped from V and 0 bases from J, the junction kept 7 bases outside the gene matches. CDR3 sequence: CASSTPGGSSTDTQYF. CDR3 DNA sequence: TGTGCCAGCAGTACCCCAGGGGGCTCCAGCACAGATACGCAGTATTTT. Together with reference TRBV28 and TRBJ2-3, the CDR3 gives the full variable domain: DVKVTQSSRYLVKRTGEKVFLECVQDMDHENMFWYRQDPGLGLRLIYFSYDVKMKEKGDIPEGYSVSREKKERFSLILESASTNQTSMYLCASSTPGGSSTDTQYFGPGTRLTVL.

The genes are TRBV5-6 and TRBJ2-1; weak D call: TRBD2 (5 bases). In germline, CDR1 is SGHDT, CDR2 YYEEEE. Trimming shortened V by 4 bases and J by 6 bases, and 8 bases separated the two germline ends. This CDR3 contains 12 residues. This CDR3 reads CASSPGINEQFF. DNA of the CDR3: TGTGCCAGCAGCCCCGGGATCAATGAGCAGTTCTTC.

This clonotype was counted only a few times. This chain joins TRBV12-3 or TRBV12-4 and TRBJ2-3, with D unresolved. The CDR3 covers 14 residues. V lost 7 bases and J 0 bases, leaving 11 bases between the germline ends. The CDR3 region has the DNA TGTGCCAGCACCCCGAGTTCTAGCACAGATACGCAGTATTTT. It translates to CASTPSSSTDTQYF.

V is TRBV30 and J is TRBJ1-2; the match to TRBD1 covers 7 bases. The germline gives CDR1 GTSNPN, CDR2 SVGIG (reference sequence). Germline trimming cut 3 bases from V and 5 bases from J; bases unmatched to any gene: 9. The CDR3 spans 14 residues. The CDR3 DNA reads TGTGCCTGGAGCCCAGGGGGAGAAATATATGGCTACACCTTC. Its translation: CAWSPGGEIYGYTF. The entire variable domain, with the rest obtained from reference TRBV30 and TRBJ1-2, is as follows: SQTIHQWPATLVQPVGSPLSLECTVEGTSNPNLYWYRQAAGRGLQLLFYSVGIGQISSEVPQNLSASRPQDRQFILSSKKLLLSDSGFYLCAWSPGGEIYGYTFGSGTRLTVV.

The gene calls are TRBV6-5 and TRBJ1-1; the D gene is possibly TRBD1 (5 bases). The germline V and J ends were trimmed by 0 bases and 3 bases, with 11 bases remaining between them. Germline V gene data show CDR1 as MNHEY and CDR2 as SVGAGI. CDR3 size: 15 residues. The CDR3 loop reads CASSYSWDGDTEAFF. CDR3 bases: TGTGCCAGCAGTTACTCGTGGGACGGGGACACTGAAGCTTTCTTT.

This clonotype was seen repeatedly, ten times or more. This rearrangement joins TRBV24-1 to TRBJ2-2, with D possibly TRBD2 on 6 matching bases. The germline CDR1 and CDR2 sequences are KGHDR and SFDVKD. The ends were cut back, 4 bases at V and 2 bases at J, with 7 bases in the middle. The CDR3 loop spans 14 amino acids. The CDR3 here is CATSDGGNTGELFF. The CDR3, as DNA: TGTGCCACCAGTGACGGGGGAAACACCGGGGAGCTGTTTTTT.